A selection of T cell receptor beta chains follows, all from one sample in a study of blood T cell repertoires in COVID-19. Data came from immunoSEQ multiplex PCR; TCRdb stores just in-frame clones and leaves some out. The profile shows roughly 90,000 clones, roughly 84% of them singletons. The sequencing sample was made of peripheral blood. Receptors originate from a woman older than 75 with active or convalescent COVID-19. CDR3s include the opening cysteine and the closing phenylalanine or tryptophan. A D gene is named only where the DNA matches it firmly. Clone size, where shown, is once, few, many, or a class for clones that have expanded.

TRBV5-6	TRBD1	TRBJ1-5	NA	TGTGCCAGCAGCGACAGGGGTCGGCAGCCCCAGCATTTT	CASSDRGRQPQHF
TRBV7-8	TRBD2	TRBJ2-2	NA	TGTGCCAGCAGCTTACAAACGGGAGGGACCGGGGAGCTGTTTTTT	CASSLQTGGTGELFF
TRBV10-3	NA	TRBJ1-6	NA	TGTGCCATCAGTGGGTACGCGGAAGTTAATTCACCCCTCCACTTT	CAISGYAEVNSPLHF
TRBV28	TRBD1	TRBJ1-5	NA	TGTGCCAGCAGTTTCTCTGACAGGGATAATCAGCCCCAGCATTTT	CASSFSDRDNQPQHF
TRBV28	NA	TRBJ1-2	once	TGTGCCAGCAGTTTATGGAGGGGGAGCTATGGCTACACCTTC	CASSLWRGSYGYTF
TRBV19	NA	TRBJ1-5	NA	TGTGCCAGTAGTATAGCGGAGGCCCAGCATTTT	CASSIAEAQHF
TRBV19	NA	TRBJ2-7	few	TGTGCCAGTAGTAGCGCCTTGAAACCCTACGAGCAGTACTTC	CASSSALKPYEQYF
TRBV5-6	NA	TRBJ1-1	NA	TGTGCCAGCAGCCCCGCCCTGGGCCAGGGGCTGTTGGCTTTCTTT	CASSPALGQGLLAFF
TRBV24-1	NA	TRBJ1-1	NA	TGTGCCACCAGTTTAAGGGGGAGCACTGAAGCTTTCTTT	CATSLRGSTEAFF
TRBV19	TRBD1	TRBJ1-6	NA	TGTGCCAGTACTCCCTCTGAGACAGGGAATTCACCCCTCCACTTT	CASTPSETGNSPLHF
TRBV5-6	NA	TRBJ1-3	NA	TGTGCCAGCAGCTGGAGAACAGGGTCTGGAAACACCATATATTTT	CASSWRTGSGNTIYF
TRBV2	NA	TRBJ2-7	NA	TGTGCCAGCAGTGGCGAATACGAGCAGTACTTC	CASSGEYEQYF
TRBV11-2	TRBD2	TRBJ2-5	NA	TGTGCCAGCAGCTTCGGGACTAGCGAACAAGAGACCCAGTACTTC	CASSFGTSEQETQYF
TRBV6-5	TRBD1	TRBJ1-1	NA	TGTGCCAGCAGTTACGGACAGGGGCGGGCTTTCTTT	CASSYGQGRAFF
TRBV19	TRBD1	TRBJ1-5	NA	TGTGCCAGTAGTAACCCCAGGGGGGCAGGGCAATATAGCAATCAGCCCCAGCATTTT	CASSNPRGAGQYSNQPQHF
TRBV5-1	TRBD1	TRBJ2-7	NA	TGCGCCAGCAGCACAGGGGTGGTCGAGCAGTACTTC	CASSTGVVEQYF
TRBV5-6	NA	TRBJ2-7	NA	TGTGCCAGCAGCCGTTCCTACGAGCAGTACTTC	CASSRSYEQYF